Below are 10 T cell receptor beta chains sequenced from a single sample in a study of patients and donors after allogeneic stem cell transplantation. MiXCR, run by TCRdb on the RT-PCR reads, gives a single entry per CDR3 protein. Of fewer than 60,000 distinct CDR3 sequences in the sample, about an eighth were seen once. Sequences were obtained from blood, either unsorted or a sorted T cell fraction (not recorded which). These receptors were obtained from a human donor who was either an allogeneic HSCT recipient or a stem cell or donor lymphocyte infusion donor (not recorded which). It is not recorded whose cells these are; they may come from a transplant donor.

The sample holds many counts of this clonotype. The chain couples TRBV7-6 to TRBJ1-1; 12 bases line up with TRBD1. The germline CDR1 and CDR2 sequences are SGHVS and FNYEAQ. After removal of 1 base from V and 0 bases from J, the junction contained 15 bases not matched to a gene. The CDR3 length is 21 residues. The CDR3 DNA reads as TGTGCCAGCAGCTTAGAAAGACCCGGGACAGGGGGCAAAGTCGTGAACACTGAAGCTTTCTTT. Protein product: CASSLERPGTGGKVVNTEAFF.

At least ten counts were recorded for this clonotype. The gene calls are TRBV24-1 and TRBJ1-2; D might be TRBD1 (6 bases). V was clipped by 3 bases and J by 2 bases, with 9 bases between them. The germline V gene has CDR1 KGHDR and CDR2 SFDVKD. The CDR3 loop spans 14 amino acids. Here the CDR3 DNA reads TGTGCCACCAGTGATCGGGACACCAACTATGGCTACACCTTC. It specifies CATSDRDTNYGYTF.

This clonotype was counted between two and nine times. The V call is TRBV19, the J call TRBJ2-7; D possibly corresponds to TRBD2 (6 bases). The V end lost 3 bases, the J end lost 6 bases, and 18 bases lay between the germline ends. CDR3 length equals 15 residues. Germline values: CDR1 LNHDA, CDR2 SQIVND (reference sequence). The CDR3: CASSIASTSSGEQYF. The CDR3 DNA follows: TGTGCCAGTAGTATTGCCTCGACTAGTTCGGGCGAGCAGTACTTC.

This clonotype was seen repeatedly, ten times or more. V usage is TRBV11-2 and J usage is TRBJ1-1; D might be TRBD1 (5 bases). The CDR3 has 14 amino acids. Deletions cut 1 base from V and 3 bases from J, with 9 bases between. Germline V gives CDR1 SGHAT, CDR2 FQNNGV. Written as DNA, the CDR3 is TGTGCCAGCAGCTTAGGGGGCCGATACACTGAAGCTTTCTTT. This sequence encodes CASSLGGRYTEAFF.

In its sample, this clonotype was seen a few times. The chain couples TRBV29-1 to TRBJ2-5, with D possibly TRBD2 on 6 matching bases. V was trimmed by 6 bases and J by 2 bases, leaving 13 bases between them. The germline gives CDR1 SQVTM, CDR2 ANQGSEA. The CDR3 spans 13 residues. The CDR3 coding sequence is TGCAGCGTGAGAGGGAGGTTGCAAGAGACCCAGTACTTC. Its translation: CSVRGRLQETQYF.

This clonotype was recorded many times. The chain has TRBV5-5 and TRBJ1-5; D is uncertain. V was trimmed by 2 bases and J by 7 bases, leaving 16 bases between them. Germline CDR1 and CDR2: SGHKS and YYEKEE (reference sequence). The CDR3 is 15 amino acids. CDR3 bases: TGTGCCAGCAGCTTTCGTACTGACGAGTCACAGCCCCAGCATTTT. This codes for CASSFRTDESQPQHF. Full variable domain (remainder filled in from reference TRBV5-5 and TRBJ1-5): DAGVTQSPTHLIKTRGQQVTLRCSPISGHKSVSWYQQVLGQGPQFIFQYYEKEERGRGNFPDRFSARQFPNYSSELNVNALLLGDSALYLCASSFRTDESQPQHFGDGTRLSIL.

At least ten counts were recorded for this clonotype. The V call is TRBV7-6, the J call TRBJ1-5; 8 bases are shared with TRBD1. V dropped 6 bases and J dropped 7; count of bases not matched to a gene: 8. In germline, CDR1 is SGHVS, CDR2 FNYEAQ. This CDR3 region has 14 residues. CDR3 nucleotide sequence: TGTGCCAGCAGGGCTCGGACAGGGAGGCAGCCCCAGCATTTT. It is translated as CASRARTGRQPQHF.

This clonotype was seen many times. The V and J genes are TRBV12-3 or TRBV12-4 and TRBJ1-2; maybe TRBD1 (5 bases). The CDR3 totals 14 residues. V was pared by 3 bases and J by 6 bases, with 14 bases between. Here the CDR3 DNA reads TGTGCCAGCAGTTTGGGGCACGATTTACATGGCTACACCTTC. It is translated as CASSLGHDLHGYTF.

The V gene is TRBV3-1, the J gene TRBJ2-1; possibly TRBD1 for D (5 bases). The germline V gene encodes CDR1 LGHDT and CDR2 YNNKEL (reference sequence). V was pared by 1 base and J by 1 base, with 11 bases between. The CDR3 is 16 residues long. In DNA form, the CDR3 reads TGTGCCAGCAGCCAAGCCCCAGGGCTATCCTACAATGAGCAGTTCTTC. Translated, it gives CASSQAPGLSYNEQFF.

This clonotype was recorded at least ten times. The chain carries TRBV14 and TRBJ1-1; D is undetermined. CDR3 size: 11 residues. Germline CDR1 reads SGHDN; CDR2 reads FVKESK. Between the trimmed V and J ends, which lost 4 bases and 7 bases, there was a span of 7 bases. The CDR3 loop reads CASSPILEAFF. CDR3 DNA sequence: TGTGCCAGCAGCCCAATCCTTGAAGCTTTCTTT.